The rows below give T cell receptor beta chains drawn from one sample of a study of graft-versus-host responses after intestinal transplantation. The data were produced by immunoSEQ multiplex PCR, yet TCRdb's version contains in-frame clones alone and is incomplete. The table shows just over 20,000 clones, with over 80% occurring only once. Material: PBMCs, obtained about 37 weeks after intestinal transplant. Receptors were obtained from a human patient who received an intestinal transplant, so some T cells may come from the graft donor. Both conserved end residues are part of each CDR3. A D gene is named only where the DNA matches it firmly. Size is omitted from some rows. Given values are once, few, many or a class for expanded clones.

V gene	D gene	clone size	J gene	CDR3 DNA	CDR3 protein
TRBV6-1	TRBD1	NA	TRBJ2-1	TGTGCCAGCAGCGCCCGGGACAGGTCCAATGAGCAGTTCTTC	CASSARDRSNEQFF
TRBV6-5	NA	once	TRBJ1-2	TGTGCCAGCAGTTACTTCGGCAGGGAGGGGGGCTACACCTTC	CASSYFGREGGYTF
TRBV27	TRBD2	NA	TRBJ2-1	TGTGCCAGCAGTTTGCGGCGGGAGTCCTACAATGAGCAGTTCTTC	CASSLRRESYNEQFF
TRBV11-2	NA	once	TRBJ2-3	TGTGCCAGCAGCTTAGATTTCTCGGGGGTCACAGATACGCAGTATTTT	CASSLDFSGVTDTQYF
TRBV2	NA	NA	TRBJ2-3	TGTGCCAGAAGTGAAGCACCGGGGACAGATACGCAGTATTTT	CARSEAPGTDTQYF
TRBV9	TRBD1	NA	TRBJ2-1	TGTGCCAGCAGCGTAGCTAGGGGGCGATCTAACAATGAGCAGTTCTTC	CASSVARGRSNNEQFF
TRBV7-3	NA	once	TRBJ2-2	TGTGCCAGCAGCTTAGGCTCGTCCGGGGAGCTGTTTTTT	CASSLGSSGELFF
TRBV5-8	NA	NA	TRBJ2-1	TGTGCCAGCAGCTTGGGGAGCTACGAGGGGCAGTTCTTC	CASSLGSYEGQFF
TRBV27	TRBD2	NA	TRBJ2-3	TGTGCCAGCAGTCCAGCCCCTCTAGCGGGAGGGCCGACAGATACGCAGTATTTT	CASSPAPLAGGPTDTQYF
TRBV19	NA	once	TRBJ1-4	TGTGCCAGTAGTGAGGGTACTAATGAAAAACTGTTTTTT	CASSEGTNEKLFF
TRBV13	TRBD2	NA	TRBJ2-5	TGTGCCACCCATTCTAGCGGGGAGTACCAAGAGACCCAGTACTTC	CATHSSGEYQETQYF
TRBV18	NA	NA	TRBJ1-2	TGTGCCAGCTCACCACCGACTAAAATTGGCTACACCTTC	CASSPPTKIGYTF
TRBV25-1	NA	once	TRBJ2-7	TGTGCCAGCAGTGCCGACGCCTACGAGCAGTACTTC	CASSADAYEQYF
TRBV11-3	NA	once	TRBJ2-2	TGTGCCAGCAGCTTACGGGACACTCCCGGGACTAAAACCGGGGAGCTGTTTTTT	CASSLRDTPGTKTGELFF
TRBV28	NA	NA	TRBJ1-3	TGTGCCGGCATTTACAGAGCTGGAAACACCATATATTTT	CAGIYRAGNTIYF
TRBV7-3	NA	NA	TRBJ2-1	TGTGCCAGCAGCTTAAGTGGGACTCACAATGAGCAGTTCTTC	CASSLSGTHNEQFF
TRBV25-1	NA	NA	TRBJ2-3	TGTGCCAGCAGTGACCTCCGATCCAGTACAGGGATTGCAGATACGCAGTATTTT	CASSDLRSSTGIADTQYF
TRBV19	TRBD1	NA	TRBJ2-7	TGTGCCAGTGGGGACAGCTACGAGCAGTACTTC	CASGDSYEQYF
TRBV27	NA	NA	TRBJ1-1	TGTGCCAGCAGTTCGCCCGACAGGAACACTGAAGCTTTCTTT	CASSSPDRNTEAFF
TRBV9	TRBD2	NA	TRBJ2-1	TGTGCCAGCAGCCCAGGGACTAGTAGTCGGTTTGAGCAGTTCTTC	CASSPGTSSRFEQFF
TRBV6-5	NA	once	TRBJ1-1	TGTGCCAGCAACCGGGCGGGAGATGAAGCTTTCTTT	CASNRAGDEAFF
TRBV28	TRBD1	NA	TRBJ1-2	TGTGCCAGCAGTCTCGACAGGGTCTATGGCTACACCTTC	CASSLDRVYGYTF
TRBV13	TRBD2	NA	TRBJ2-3	TGTGCCAGCAGCCCGAGCGGGGCCCGCACCACAGATACGCAGTATTTT	CASSPSGARTTDTQYF
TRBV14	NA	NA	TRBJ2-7	TGTGCCAGCAGCCAAGAGTTAAACAGCAAATTCGACTTC	CASSQELNSKFDF
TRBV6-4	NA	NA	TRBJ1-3	TGTGCCAGCAGTGACTCAGCGGGGAATGGTGGAAACACCATATATTTT	CASSDSAGNGGNTIYF
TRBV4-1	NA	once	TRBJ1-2	TGCGCCAGCAGCCAAGATTTCGGGCGGTTATATGGCTACACCTTC	CASSQDFGRLYGYTF
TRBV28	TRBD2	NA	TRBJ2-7	TGTGCCAGCAGTTTGACTAGCGGGAGTCCCTACGAGCAGTACTTC	CASSLTSGSPYEQYF
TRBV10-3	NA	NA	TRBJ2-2	TGTGCCACGCAACGCCATTTCGGGGAGCTGTTTTTT	CATQRHFGELFF